Shown below are 13 T cell receptor beta chains from a single sample sequenced in a study of cytotoxic CD8 clonotypes in ibrutinib-treated CLL. Assay used: immunoSEQ multiplex PCR; TCRdb lists only in-frame clones, some missing. In the table there are approximately 340,000 clones, 67% of which are singletons. The source was PBMCs, collected after 36 months of ibrutinib treatment. The receptors shown here come from a human donor with chronic lymphocytic leukemia.

This chain joins TRBV7-2 and TRBJ1-2; TRBD1 is a possible D gene (6 bases). Germline V CDR1 and CDR2: SGHTA, FQGNSA. The CDR3 extends over 13 amino acids. V lost 10 bases to trimming and J lost 1 base, with 13 bases between them. The CDR3 DNA follows: TGTGCCATCGACCGAGGGGGTAACTATGGCTACACCTTC. Translated: CAIDRGGNYGYTF.

The chain uses TRBV9 and TRBJ2-2; TRBD2 matches at 12 bases. The V gene's germline CDR1 is SGDLS and CDR2 YYNGEE. V was pared by 0 bases and J by 4 bases, with 7 bases of the junction left unmatched. CDR3 size: 18 residues. CDR3: CASSVDGLAGSGTGELFF. CDR3 nucleotides: TGTGCCAGCAGCGTAGACGGACTAGCGGGATCGGGCACCGGGGAGCTGTTTTTT.

This rearrangement joins TRBV27 to TRBJ2-7; D is unresolved. The V gene lost 2 bases and the J gene lost 7 bases, with 15 bases spanning the gap. The CDR3 has 14 residues. CDR1 is MNHEY, CDR2 SMNVEV, per germline (reference sequence). The CDR3 coding sequence is TGTGCCAGCAGTTTAGTGCCTTTCACTCGAGAGCAGTACTTC. This translates into CASSLVPFTREQYF.

This clone was counted ten times or more. Additional DNA sequences in this sample encode the identical CDR3. This chain uses TRBV7-9 with TRBJ2-7; tentatively, D is TRBD1 (5 bases). Per germline, CDR1 SEHNR and CDR2 FQNEAQ (reference sequence). The CDR3 loop spans 12 amino acids. V was trimmed by 3 bases and J by 3 bases, leaving 6 bases between them. DNA for the CDR3: TGTGCCAGCAGCTTCACAGGCTACGAGCAGTACTTC. Protein: CASSFTGYEQYF.

A few counts support this clone. V and J are TRBV11-2 and TRBJ2-7; D could derive from TRBD1 or TRBD2 (5 bases each). The ends were cut back, 5 bases at V and 2 bases at J, with 10 bases in the middle. Germline V CDR1 and CDR2: SGHAT, FQNNGV. The CDR3 totals 13 residues. CDR3 nucleotides: TGTGCCAGCAGCGGGCAGGGACCCTACGAGCAGTACTTC. This codes for CASSGQGPYEQYF.

CDR3 region: CASKIRVAGGSGEQFF. For the CDR3, the DNA is TGTGCCAGTAAGATCAGGGTAGCGGGAGGATCTGGCGAGCAGTTCTTC. The V and J genes are TRBV19 and TRBJ2-1, with 10 bases matching TRBD2. Germline trimming cut 7 bases from V and 10 bases from J; bases unmatched to any gene: 16. The germline gives CDR1 LNHDA, CDR2 SQIVND (reference sequence). CDR3 size: 16 residues. Complete variable domain (other parts from reference TRBV19 and TRBJ2-1): DGGITQSPKYLFRKEGQNVTLSCEQNLNHDAMYWYRQDPGQGLRLIYYSQIVNDFQKGDIAEGYSVSREKKESFPLTVTSAQKNPTAFYLCASKIRVAGGSGEQFFGPGTRLTVL.

CDR3 amino acids: CASSPPGLHSYEQYF. CDR3 DNA: TGTGCCAGCAGTCCACCGGGACTACACTCTTACGAGCAGTACTTC. The rearrangement joins TRBV28 to TRBJ2-7, with TRBD2 identical over 7 bases. Per germline, CDR1 MDHEN and CDR2 SYDVKM. This CDR3 region has 15 residues. The V gene end was trimmed by 5 bases and the J gene end by 4 bases; junction bases not matched to a gene: 11. The entire variable domain, with the rest obtained from reference TRBV28 and TRBJ2-7, is as follows: DVKVTQSSRYLVKRTGEKVFLECVQDMDHENMFWYRQDPGLGLRLIYFSYDVKMKEKGDIPEGYSVSREKKERFSLILESASTNQTSMYLCASSPPGLHSYEQYFGPGTRLTVT.

The chain links TRBV5-1 to TRBJ2-7; unclear D gene. Between the trimmed V and J ends, which lost 4 bases and 3 bases, there was a span of 14 bases. The CDR3 extends over 14 amino acids. Germline-derived CDR1 and CDR2 are SGHRS and YFSETQ. CDR3 loop: CASSLTEVVYEQYF. CDR3 coding DNA: TGCGCCAGCAGCCTTACAGAGGTTGTCTACGAGCAGTACTTC.

On this clone: The sample carries other DNA sequences with the same CDR3. The J gene is TRBJ2-7, the V gene TRBV27; possible D gene TRBD1, 5 bases. Trimming shortened V by 5 bases and J by 0 bases, and 11 bases separated the two germline ends. This CDR3 has 14 amino acids. Per germline, CDR1 MNHEY and CDR2 SMNVEV (reference sequence). CDR3 in DNA: TGTGCCAGCAGTCCAGGGCGTAGCTCCTACGAGCAGTACTTC. Translated: CASSPGRSSYEQYF.

The V gene is TRBV7-2, the J gene TRBJ2-7; weak D call: TRBD2 (6 bases). The V gene lost 3 bases and the J gene lost 0 bases, with 12 bases spanning the gap. Germline CDR1 reads SGHTA; CDR2 reads FQGNSA. The CDR3 is 15 amino acids. CDR3 loop: CASSLAGTYSYEQYF. DNA of the CDR3: TGTGCCAGCAGCTTGGCCGGGACTTACTCCTACGAGCAGTACTTC.

The V gene is TRBV19, the J gene TRBJ2-3, with 7 positions matching TRBD1. Trimming at V came to 7 bases and at J to 1 base, leaving 5 bases not matched to a gene. The CDR3 runs 14 residues. From germline, CDR1 is LNHDA and CDR2 SQIVND (reference sequence). DNA for the CDR3: TGTGCCAGTACCCTACAGGGGCGCACAGATACGCAGTATTTT. Amino acids: CASTLQGRTDTQYF.

The rearrangement joins TRBV5-1 to TRBJ2-7, with D unclear. This CDR3 has 14 residues. The germline V gene encodes CDR1 SGHRS and CDR2 YFSETQ. V was shortened by 0 bases and J by 2 bases, with 9 bases between the two germline ends. The CDR3 DNA reads as TGCGCCAGCAGCTTGGGGGCAGGTACCTACGAGCAGTACTTC. This encodes CASSLGAGTYEQYF.

V and J are TRBV6-1 and TRBJ1-1; D gene ambiguous. The CDR3 is 11 residues long. V lost 7 bases, J lost 6 bases, and 9 bases lay in between. Germline CDR1 MNHNS, CDR2 SASEGT. CDR3 residues: CASKGVPEAFF. The DNA of the CDR3 is TGTGCCAGCAAGGGTGTTCCTGAAGCTTTCTTT.